Presented here are 18 T cell receptor beta chains from one specimen sequenced in a study of blood T cell repertoires in COVID-19. Data came from immunoSEQ multiplex PCR; TCRdb stores just in-frame clones and leaves some out. Of some 250,000 clones listed, about 88% were seen once; the top ten hold 5.2%. The sequenced sample was peripheral blood. The source is an older woman with COVID-19, enrolled during active disease.

The chain combines TRBV7-6 with TRBJ1-6; possible D gene TRBD1, 6 bases. From germline, CDR1 is SGHVS and CDR2 FNYEAQ. The CDR3 length is 15 residues. Deletions cut 4 bases from V and 4 bases from J, with 11 bases between. In DNA form, the CDR3 reads TGTGCCAGCAGCTCCGGCGGACAGTATAATTCACCCCTCCACTTT. Protein sequence: CASSSGGQYNSPLHF.

DNA for the CDR3: TGTGCCACCAGTGAGGGACAGGGCCACGAGCAGTACTTC. It yields the protein CATSEGQGHEQYF. The chain has TRBV24-1 and TRBJ2-7; the match to TRBD1 covers 9 bases. This CDR3 comprises 13 residues. The germline CDR1 and CDR2 sequences are KGHDR and SFDVKD. V shed 4 bases and J 5 bases; nucleotides not matched to a gene: 2.

This sequence joins TRBV30 and TRBJ1-2; 8 bases are shared with TRBD1. With V trimmed by 0 bases and J by 6 bases, 3 bases remained unmatched. This CDR3 spans 13 amino acids. From germline, CDR1 is GTSNPN and CDR2 SVGIG (reference sequence). CDR3 protein: CAWSVSGGHGYTF. The DNA of the CDR3 is TGTGCCTGGAGTGTGTCAGGGGGCCATGGCTACACCTTC.

The chain recombines TRBV20-1 with TRBJ2-7, with a tentative D call TRBD2 (5 bases). Per the germline V gene, CDR1 is DFQATT and CDR2 is SNEGSKA (reference sequence). V was pared by 3 bases and J by 2 bases, with 17 bases between. CDR3 length: 15 amino acids. CDR3 sequence (DNA): TGCAGTGCTAGTAATCGGGAAAGGTCCACCTACGAGCAGTACTTC. Encoded protein: CSASNRERSTYEQYF.

This sequence joins TRBV7-2 and TRBJ2-5; 7 bases map to TRBD2. The CDR3 is made up of 15 amino acids. Germline V lookup: CDR1 SGHTA, CDR2 FQGNSA. The J segment lost 0 bases and the V segment lost 3 bases, leaving 4 bases of the junction unmatched. The CDR3 DNA reads as TGTGCCAGCAGCTTCGGACTAGACTACCAAGAGACCCAGTACTTC. Protein sequence: CASSFGLDYQETQYF.

The chain joins TRBV15 to TRBJ1-1; D is unclear. This CDR3 comprises 13 residues. In germline, CDR1 is LNHNV, CDR2 YYDKDF (reference sequence). V was cut by 7 bases and J by 1 base, with 10 bases left in between. In nucleotides, the CDR3 is TGTGCCACCAATCTCCGGGGGAACACTGAAGCTTTCTTT. Protein product: CATNLRGNTEAFF. Full variable domain (missing parts from reference TRBV15 and TRBJ1-1): DAMVIQNPRYQVTQFGKPVTLSCSQTLNHNVMYWYQQKSSQAPKLLFHYYDKDFNNEADTPDNFQSRRPNTSFCFLDIRSPGLGDTAMYLCATNLRGNTEAFFGQGTRLTVV.

The rearrangement joins TRBV4-2 to TRBJ2-2, with D possibly being TRBD2 (6 bases). Per germline, CDR1 LGHNA and CDR2 YNFKEQ. V was clipped by 0 bases and J by 1 base, with 9 bases between them. This CDR3 contains 16 residues. CDR3 loop: CASSQDPSVNTGELFF. The DNA for the CDR3 is TGTGCCAGCAGCCAAGATCCTAGCGTGAACACCGGGGAGCTGTTTTTT.

V and J are TRBV12-5 and TRBJ2-1, with a tentative D call TRBD2 (6 bases). The CDR3 length is 17 residues. Germline V CDR1 and CDR2: LGHNT, FRNRAP. V was cut by 3 bases and J by 8 bases, with 23 bases left in between. CDR3: CASGFLAVTRNIHEQFF. The CDR3 DNA reads as TGTGCTAGTGGTTTTCTTGCGGTGACTAGAAACATCCATGAGCAGTTCTTC.

The genes are TRBV10-3 and TRBJ1-1; 7 positions match TRBD1. Trimming took 4 bases from V and 1 from J; bases not matched to a gene: 6. Germline CDR1 ENHRY, CDR2 SYGVKD. The CDR3 consists of 15 residues. The CDR3: CAISAGQDWNTEAFF. The CDR3 region has the DNA TGTGCCATCAGTGCAGGACAGGACTGGAACACTGAAGCTTTCTTT.

The chain carries TRBV20-1 and TRBJ1-5; D uncertain. The CDR3 runs 14 residues. In germline, CDR1 is DFQATT, CDR2 SNEGSKA (reference sequence). V shed 3 bases and J shed 6 bases, with 15 bases lying between them. For the CDR3, the DNA is TGCAGTGCTAGTTATGGTACGGGGAGTCAGCCCCAGCATTTT. Its translation is CSASYGTGSQPQHF.

The rearrangement joins TRBV6-2 or TRBV6-3 to TRBJ1-1; D remains ambiguous. The V end lost 2 bases, the J end lost 2 bases, and 21 bases lay between the germline ends. The CDR3 totals 18 residues. CDR1 and CDR2 (germline): MNHEY, SVGEGT. CDR3 in DNA: TGTGCCAGCAGTTACGCCAGTGGGCGAGGGTTTTCCAACACTGAAGCTTTCTTT. Its translation: CASSYASGRGFSNTEAFF.

This clone has just one count. The V call is TRBV10-3, the J call TRBJ2-1, with D possibly being TRBD1 (6 bases). CDR1 and CDR2 (germline): ENHRY, SYGVKD. The CDR3 is made up of 13 amino acids. The V end was cut by 4 bases, the J end by 6 bases, with 10 bases between. Here the CDR3 reads CAISVGQTNEQFF. The CDR3 region has the DNA TGTGCCATCAGTGTAGGACAGACCAATGAGCAGTTCTTC.

The V call is TRBV12-3 or TRBV12-4, the J call TRBJ1-2, with a possible D match to TRBD1 (6 bases). V was trimmed by 5 bases and J by 6 bases, leaving 10 bases between them. The CDR3 extends over 12 amino acids. The CDR3 coding sequence is TGTGCCAGCAGTGCAGGGGAGAATGGCTACACCTTC. Its protein product is CASSAGENGYTF.

The chain couples TRBV7-2 to TRBJ1-1; D is ambiguous. Trimming took 3 bases from V and 1 from J, leaving 9 bases between them. Germline V gene lookup returns CDR1 SGHTA and CDR2 FQGNSA. The CDR3 consists of 14 residues. The CDR3: CASSLAVRNTEAFF. The CDR3 DNA follows: TGTGCCAGCAGCTTGGCAGTCCGGAACACTGAAGCTTTCTTT. Drawing the rest from reference TRBV7-2 and TRBJ1-1, the complete variable domain is GAGVSQSPSNKVTEKGKDVELRCDPISGHTALYWYRQSLGQGLEFLIYFQGNSAPDKSGLPSDRFSAERTGGSVSTLTIQRTQQEDSAVYLCASSLAVRNTEAFFGQGTRLTVV.

The chain couples TRBV5-1 to TRBJ1-1; D is uncertain. The V gene lost 5 bases and the J gene lost 2 bases, with 10 bases spanning the gap. Germline V gene sequence: CDR1 SGHRS, CDR2 YFSETQ. This CDR3 spans 13 amino acids. The CDR3 loop is CASSFNSNTEAFF. The DNA of the CDR3 is TGCGCCAGCAGTTTTAACAGCAACACTGAAGCTTTCTTT.

The V gene is TRBV2, the J gene TRBJ1-1, with D uncertain. The CDR3 length is 10 residues. Germline CDR1 and CDR2: SNHLY and FYNNEI. V lost 5 bases, J lost 11 bases, and 9 bases lay in between. CDR3 nucleotide sequence: TGTGCCAGCAGTCGGGATGGCGCTTTCTTT. This codes for CASSRDGAFF.

The chain recombines TRBV7-3 with TRBJ1-1; D is possibly TRBD1 (5 bases). V lost 0 bases to trimming and J lost 0 bases, with 8 bases between them. This CDR3 is built from 15 residues. The V gene's germline CDR1 is SGHTA and CDR2 FQGTGA. The CDR3 spells CASSLTKGVNTEAFF. The CDR3 bases are TGTGCCAGCAGCTTAACGAAAGGGGTGAACACTGAAGCTTTCTTT.

The chain has TRBV20-1 and TRBJ1-2; D call uncertain. The V end was cut by 3 bases, the J end by 4 bases, with 9 bases between. The CDR3 is 12 amino acids. CDR1 and CDR2 from the germline V gene are DFQATT and SNEGSKA (reference sequence). Here the CDR3 reads CSASRQIYGYTF. The CDR3 region has the DNA TGCAGTGCTAGTCGACAAATCTATGGCTACACCTTC.